This paragraph reports one T cell receptor (beta chain). Its target is unknown. This record belongs to a study of cytomegalovirus exposure and HLA in healthy donors. Findings and caveats of the study: Subsequent analysis showed first-cohort TCR clusters tending to co-occur in 120 or so validation repertoires. Among the CMV-associated chains, a few were confirmed in vitro as specific for CMV antigens.

The donors formed part of the approximately 130-subject validation cohort, distinct from the roughly 700-subject first cohort. This CDR3 region has 15 residues. V gave up 3 bases and J gave up 7 bases, with 16 bases separating them. Germline V CDR1 and CDR2: SNHLY, FYNNEI. The data were produced by immunoSEQ multiplex PCR, yet TCRdb's version contains in-frame clones alone and is incomplete. The repertoire holds around 200,000 clones, with 84% as singletons. Sequencing used PBMCs. This clonotype was sampled from a woman between 18 and 30 years old in good health and CMV-seropositive. The V and J genes are TRBV2 and TRBJ1-5, with a possible D match to TRBD1 (6 bases). The CDR3 loop is CASSERVGQGQPQHF. The DNA for the CDR3 is TGTGCCAGCAGTGAGAGGGTAGGGCAGGGGCAGCCCCAGCATTTT.